A single sample gave rise to the 32 T cell receptor beta chains below, sequenced in a study of blood T cell repertoires in COVID-19. Data came from immunoSEQ multiplex PCR; TCRdb stores just in-frame clones and leaves some out. The sample contains roughly 380,000 clones, around 87% of which appear only once. Sequenced sample: PBMCs or T cells enriched from blood (not recorded which). The origin of the receptors is a man younger than 40 who had recovered from COVID-19.

Here the CDR3 DNA reads TGTGCCAGCTACAGGGAGTACCAAGAGACCCAGTACTTC. Translation gives CASYREYQETQYF. This chain links TRBV2 with TRBJ2-5; the D gene is possibly TRBD1 (6 bases). In germline, CDR1 is SNHLY, CDR2 FYNNEI. Trimming removed 8 bases from V and 0 bases from J, with 10 bases in between. This CDR3 has 13 residues.

On this clone: Other DNA sequences within the sample encode an identical CDR3. V gene TRBV5-1 combines with J gene TRBJ1-1; 8 nucleotides match TRBD1. Germline trimming cut 2 bases from V and 1 base from J; bases unmatched to any gene: 4. The CDR3 covers 15 residues. CDR1 and CDR2 from the germline V gene are SGHRS and YFSETQ. The CDR3 sequence: CASSFQGATNTEAFF. In DNA, the CDR3 is TGCGCCAGCAGCTTTCAGGGGGCGACGAACACTGAAGCTTTCTTT.

The chain has TRBV7-9 and TRBJ2-5, with D maybe TRBD1 (6 bases). There are 13 residues in the CDR3. V lost 5 bases, J lost 1 base, and 8 bases lay in between. The V gene's germline CDR1 is SEHNR and CDR2 FQNEAQ (reference sequence). The CDR3 DNA sequence: TGTGCCAGCAGCCAGGGGTCCCAAGAGACCCAGTACTTC. Protein: CASSQGSQETQYF. Full variable domain (missing parts from reference TRBV7-9 and TRBJ2-5): DTGVSQNPRHKITKRGQNVTFRCDPISEHNRLYWYRQTLGQGPEFLTYFQNEAQLEKSRLLSDRFSAERPKGSFSTLEIQRTEQGDSAMYLCASSQGSQETQYFGPGTRLLVL.

V usage is TRBV30 and J usage is TRBJ2-5, with D perhaps matching TRBD2 (6 bases). V was shortened by 0 bases and J by 6 bases, with 17 bases between the two germline ends. This CDR3 has 15 residues. Germline CDR1 is GTSNPN and CDR2 is SVGIG (reference sequence). As DNA, the CDR3 is TGTGCCTGGAGTGTAGGCGGGGTAGCCGGGAAGACCCAGTACTTC. It codes for CAWSVGGVAGKTQYF.

The chain is built from TRBV4-1 and TRBJ2-2; a possible D gene is TRBD1 (6 bases). Germline lookup yields CDR1 MGHRA and CDR2 YSYEKL. V was trimmed by 0 bases and J by 5 bases, leaving 13 bases between them. The CDR3 has 16 residues. The CDR3 sequence is CASSQDSTGRTGELFF. The DNA for the CDR3 is TGCGCCAGCAGCCAAGATAGCACAGGGCGAACCGGGGAGCTGTTTTTT.

The V gene is TRBV12-3 or TRBV12-4, the J gene TRBJ1-2, with D perhaps TRBD1 (6 bases). This CDR3 has 13 amino acids. V lost 3 bases, J lost 8 bases, and 13 bases lay in between. The CDR3 loop reads CASSFPGARGYTF. CDR3 in DNA: TGTGCCAGCAGTTTCCCAGGGGCTCGGGGCTACACCTTC.

The genes are TRBV29-1 and TRBJ2-3, with TRBD1 matching 7 bases. This CDR3 spans 15 amino acids. Germline V gene sequence: CDR1 SQVTM, CDR2 ANQGSEA. Unmatched junction bases numbered 9, after V lost 0 bases and J lost 6 bases. CDR3 sequence: CSVEETGWEHDTQYF. In DNA form, the CDR3 reads TGCAGCGTTGAAGAGACAGGGTGGGAACACGATACGCAGTATTTT.

The chain carries TRBV30 and TRBJ1-1; D not resolved. Trimming removed 4 bases from V and 7 bases from J, with 16 bases in between. This CDR3 is 13 amino acids long. Germline assignment: CDR1 GTSNPN and CDR2 SVGIG (reference sequence). As DNA, the CDR3 is TGTGCCTGGAACAAAGGACTAACCGGTGAAGCTTTCTTT. Protein sequence: CAWNKGLTGEAFF.

The chain recombines TRBV7-2 with TRBJ1-5; D is unclear. The CDR3 sequence is 14 residues long. Looked up from germline, CDR1 is SGHTA and CDR2 is FQGNSA. The V gene lost 3 bases and the J gene lost 0 bases, with 6 bases spanning the gap. CDR3 nucleotide sequence: TGTGCCAGCAGCTTTATCGTTAGCAATCAGCCCCAGCATTTT. Protein: CASSFIVSNQPQHF.

CDR3 bases: TGTGCCAGCTCACCAAATCAGGGGCGCACTGAAGCTTTCTTT. Protein product: CASSPNQGRTEAFF. The J gene is TRBJ1-1, the V gene TRBV18; perhaps TRBD1 as D (6 bases). This CDR3 contains 14 residues. CDR1 and CDR2 from the germline V gene are KGHSH and LQKENI. Trimming cost V 2 bases and J 4 bases, with 11 bases left between them.

The chain employs TRBV19 and TRBJ1-1, with 9 bases matching TRBD1. V was pared by 6 bases and J by 0 bases, with 11 bases of the junction left unmatched. The CDR3 covers 17 residues. Germline-derived CDR1 and CDR2 are LNHDA and SQIVND (reference sequence). As DNA, the CDR3 is TGTGCCAGTAGGGGTTTACAGGGGGCAGGTATGAACACTGAAGCTTTCTTT. Amino acid sequence: CASRGLQGAGMNTEAFF.

This sequence joins TRBV7-8 and TRBJ2-3; D is ambiguous. V was shortened by 5 bases and J by 4 bases, with 13 bases between the two germline ends. Germline CDR1 and CDR2: SGHVS and FQNEAQ. The CDR3 contains 14 residues. The CDR3 region is CASSPLVSPDTQYF. CDR3 sequence (DNA): TGTGCCAGCAGCCCCCTAGTATCTCCAGATACGCAGTATTTT.

This clone was counted at least ten times. The chain combines TRBV7-8 with TRBJ2-2; 9 nucleotides line up with TRBD1. V lost 5 bases and J lost 4; bases outside the gene matches: 8. Per germline, CDR1 SGHVS and CDR2 FQNEAQ. This CDR3 has 16 amino acids. The DNA of the CDR3 is TGTGCCAGCAGCCGACGAACAGGGGGCGGCACCGGGGAGCTGTTTTTT. Its translation: CASSRRTGGGTGELFF.

As regards this clone: An end of the junction differs from the germline gene, which may be a read error. The V gene is TRBV19, the J gene TRBJ1-2; the match to TRBD1 covers 8 bases. CDR1 is LNHDA and CDR2 is SQIVND in the germline V gene (reference sequence). The CDR3 runs to 15 residues. The CDR3 is CASSVRQGANYDYTF. The CDR3 coding sequence is TGTGCCAGTAGCGTGAGGCAGGGGGCGAACTATGACTACACCTTC.

V gene TRBV6-7 combines with J gene TRBJ2-5; 8 nucleotides align to TRBD1. TRBV6-7 is given ORF status, its function remaining uncertain. This CDR3 is 18 amino acids long. J lost 4 bases, V lost 0 bases, and 13 bases had no gene match. CDR3 DNA sequence: TGTGCCAGCAGTTACTCAGACAGGGGCCAACTTGCCGGAGAGACCCAGTACTTC. Amino acids: CASSYSDRGQLAGETQYF.

The rearrangement joins TRBV7-9 to TRBJ1-1; no firm D call. CDR3 size: 14 residues. The V gene's germline CDR1 is SEHNR and CDR2 FQNEAQ (reference sequence). Trimming stripped 5 bases from V and 5 bases from J, with 15 bases between. CDR3 sequence reads: CASSVKPLGTEAFF. The CDR3 bases are TGTGCCAGCAGCGTCAAGCCCCTAGGAACTGAAGCTTTCTTT.

V is TRBV4-1 and J is TRBJ1-1; D remains ambiguous. The V gene's germline CDR1 is MGHRA and CDR2 YSYEKL. This CDR3 is 14 amino acids long. The V end was cut by 0 bases, the J end by 1 base, with 6 bases between. The chain's CDR3 is CASSQEVRNTEAFF. CDR3 coding DNA: TGCGCCAGCAGCCAAGAGGTCAGGAACACTGAAGCTTTCTTT.

V is TRBV12-1 and J is TRBJ1-1; the table's D call TRBD1 went unverified against the DNA. TRBV12-1 counts as a pseudogene. CDR3 length: 13 residues. The CDR3 sequence is CASSPRVGTEAFF. Written as DNA, the CDR3 is TGTGCCAGCAGCCCCAGGGTGGGCACTGAAGCTTTCTTT.

This clone has just one count. The V gene is TRBV14, the J gene TRBJ1-2; maybe TRBD1 (5 bases). V lost 4 bases and J lost 9, with 9 bases in between. This CDR3 has 11 amino acids. The V gene's germline CDR1 is SGHDN and CDR2 FVKESK. The CDR3 protein is CASSLAGSYTF. The DNA of the CDR3 is TGTGCCAGCAGCCTGGCAGGGAGCTACACCTTC.

This chain links TRBV5-4 with TRBJ2-2; 9 bases line up with TRBD1. The CDR3 has 16 residues. The ends lost 4 bases at V and 4 bases at J; junction bases unmatched: 8. Germline-derived CDR1 and CDR2 are SGHNT and YYREEE (reference sequence). For the CDR3, the DNA is TGTGCCAGCAGCCTTCGACAGGGGGGGGTCACCGGGGAGCTGTTTTTT. Translating gives CASSLRQGGVTGELFF. The whole variable domain, remainder taken from reference TRBV5-4 and TRBJ2-2, is ETGVTQSPTHLIKTRGQQVTLRCSSQSGHNTVSWYQQALGQGPQFIFQYYREEENGRGNFPPRFSGLQFPNYSSELNVNALELDDSALYLCASSLRQGGVTGELFFGEGSRLTVL.

With respect to this clone: The sample contains more than one DNA sequence encoding this CDR3. V gene TRBV20-1 combines with J gene TRBJ1-2; 7 bases align to TRBD1. The CDR3 is 11 residues long. The germline V gene encodes CDR1 DFQATT and CDR2 SNEGSKA (reference sequence). The V segment lost 5 bases and the J segment 4 bases; nucleotides outside the gene matches: 1. The CDR3: CSASGGYGYTF. CDR3 nucleotides: TGCAGTGCTTCAGGGGGCTATGGCTACACCTTC.

The V gene is TRBV11-3, the J gene TRBJ1-3; no definite D call. This CDR3 region has 13 residues. V shed 5 bases and J shed 4 bases, with 9 bases lying between them. Germline V CDR1 and CDR2: SGHNT, YENEEA. CDR3 residues: CASSQNQGNTIYF. The DNA for the CDR3 is TGTGCCAGCAGCCAAAATCAGGGAAACACCATATATTTT.

This chain connects TRBV5-1 to TRBJ2-5, with 14 bases identical to TRBD2. The germline V gene encodes CDR1 SGHRS and CDR2 YFSETQ. The J segment lost 4 bases and the V segment lost 4 bases, leaving 12 bases of the junction unmatched. The CDR3 extends over 18 amino acids. CDR3 sequence reads: CASSQGLAGASRGETQYF. Written as DNA, the CDR3 is TGCGCCAGCAGCCAGGGACTAGCGGGGGCCTCCCGGGGAGAGACCCAGTACTTC.

This rearrangement joins TRBV15 to TRBJ1-2; the match to TRBD1 covers 8 bases. CDR1 is LNHNV, CDR2 YYDKDF, per germline (reference sequence). This CDR3 is built from 14 residues. V was pared by 3 bases and J by 2 bases, with 2 bases of the junction left unmatched. CDR3 sequence: CATSSRGLNYGYTF. DNA for the CDR3: TGTGCCACCAGCAGCAGGGGGCTGAACTATGGCTACACCTTC.

This sequence joins TRBV27 and TRBJ1-2, with a possible D match to TRBD1 (5 bases). Germline-derived CDR1 and CDR2 are MNHEY and SMNVEV (reference sequence). The CDR3 consists of 13 residues. Between the trimmed V and J ends, which lost 6 bases and 4 bases, there was a span of 12 bases. In DNA form, the CDR3 reads TGTGCCAGCAGCTCCGACAGAACCTATGGCTACACCTTC. Protein product: CASSSDRTYGYTF.

The chain links TRBV19 to TRBJ1-1; weak D call: TRBD1 (5 bases). Germline assignment: CDR1 LNHDA and CDR2 SQIVND (reference sequence). V was shortened by 5 bases and J by 1 base, with 14 bases between the two germline ends. CDR3 length: 15 amino acids. CDR3 in amino acids: CASSLAGGRNTEAFF. The CDR3 DNA follows: TGTGCCAGTAGTCTCGCCGGGGGGAGGAACACTGAAGCTTTCTTT.

This rearrangement joins TRBV5-5 to TRBJ2-5, with D maybe TRBD1 (5 bases). Trimming left V 4 bases short and J 13 bases short, with 20 bases between. This CDR3 spans 13 amino acids. The germline CDR1 and CDR2 sequences are SGHKS and YYEKEE (reference sequence). The CDR3 region has the DNA TGTGCCAGCAGCCTCCTGTTGCAGGGAACGGCGTACTTC. Translating it yields CASSLLLQGTAYF.

The V call is TRBV7-2, the J call TRBJ2-1, with 9 bases aligning to TRBD2. The V segment lost 3 bases and the J segment 4 bases; nucleotides outside the gene matches: 4. Per the germline V gene, CDR1 is SGHTA and CDR2 is FQGNSA. The CDR3 spans 15 residues. In nucleotides, the CDR3 is TGTGCCAGCAGCTTGGCTAGCGGGGCATACAATGAGCAGTTCTTC. Its protein product is CASSLASGAYNEQFF.

This clone was picked up a small number of times. The chain recombines TRBV27 with TRBJ2-3; TRBD2 aligns across 8 bases. The CDR3 totals 16 residues. Germline assignment: CDR1 MNHEY and CDR2 SMNVEV (reference sequence). V shed 5 bases and J 0 bases; nucleotides not matched to a gene: 7. CDR3 loop: CASSPGGGPSTDTQYF. The CDR3 nucleotides read TGTGCCAGCAGTCCGGGAGGGGGACCTAGCACAGATACGCAGTATTTT.

This chain connects TRBV5-1 to TRBJ1-3; no firm D call. The germline CDR1 and CDR2 sequences are SGHRS and YFSETQ. The CDR3 contains 15 residues. V lost 5 bases and J 0 bases, leaving 12 bases between the germline ends. This CDR3 is CASRPDGSSGNTIYF. CDR3 in DNA: TGCGCCAGCAGACCGGACGGGAGCTCTGGAAACACCATATATTTT. The variable domain in full, completed from reference TRBV5-1 and TRBJ1-3, reads KAGVTQTPRYLIKTRGQQVTLSCSPISGHRSVSWYQQTPGQGLQFLFEYFSETQRNKGNFPGRFSGRQFSNSRSEMNVSTLELGDSALYLCASRPDGSSGNTIYFGEGSWLTVV.

V is TRBV15 and J is TRBJ1-4; D perhaps matches TRBD1 (6 bases). CDR3 length equals 15 residues. CDR1 LNHNV and CDR2 YYDKDF come from the germline V gene (reference sequence). V lost 1 base and J lost 10, with 16 bases in between. The CDR3 loop reads CATSRVRTALGKLFF. DNA of the CDR3: TGTGCCACCAGCAGAGTTAGGACAGCTCTCGGAAAACTGTTTTTT.

The chain links TRBV2 to TRBJ1-3; D is ambiguous. Trimming pared 5 bases from V and 9 bases from J, leaving 11 bases between. Germline CDR1 and CDR2: SNHLY and FYNNEI. The CDR3 sequence is 12 residues long. CDR3 coding DNA: TGTGCCAGCAGTACCCTGGGGAGCACCATATATTTT. It specifies CASSTLGSTIYF.